This TCR beta chain came from a study of OX40 agonist ivuxolimab in advanced cancers. The overall study: Partial responses were achieved by three patients: one hepatocellular carcinoma, two cutaneous melanoma.

Repertoires were generated with immunoSEQ multiplex PCR, while TCRdb's copy carries only in-frame clones and drops some. The table includes some 100,000 clones, around 90% detected once. The CDR3 length is 14 residues. V shed 4 bases and J shed 4 bases, with 10 bases lying between them. Germline CDR1 is SEHNR and CDR2 is FQNEAQ (reference sequence). Broader study findings: By week 6 at 0.1 to 3.0 mg/kg, blood CD4+ and CD8+ T cells had expanded clonally.

Comment on this clone: Its antigen is currently unknown.

This TCR came from an adult with an advanced solid tumor such as melanoma, head and neck, liver or kidney cancer. The starting material was CD4+ or CD8+ T cells sorted from blood, obtained in a trial of the OX40 agonist ivuxolimab. The J gene is TRBJ2-2, the V gene TRBV7-9; D possibly corresponds to TRBD1 (6 bases). CDR3 DNA sequence: TGTGCCAGCAGCTCCGGGACACTCACCGGGGAGCTGTTTTTT. Protein product: CASSSGTLTGELFF.